The 5 T cell receptor beta chains listed next were all sequenced from one sample in a study of blood T cell repertoires in COVID-19. TCRdb's copy holds only in-frame clones and misses some; the assay was immunoSEQ multiplex PCR. The sample yields around 70,000 clones, around 77% seen once. Sequencing was carried out using peripheral blood. The receptors here all came from a human donor in a cohort sampled during active COVID-19.

The chain links TRBV18 to TRBJ2-1, with D perhaps TRBD1 (6 bases). V dropped 0 bases and J dropped 8 bases, with 8 bases sitting between them. CDR3 size: 13 residues. The germline gives CDR1 KGHSH, CDR2 LQKENI. The CDR3 coding sequence is TGTGCCAGCTCACCACCGACAGGCTATGAGCAGTTCTTC. The encoded protein is CASSPPTGYEQFF. Looking up the rest from reference TRBV18 and TRBJ2-1 gives the full variable domain: NAGVMQNPRHLVRRRGQEARLRCSPMKGHSHVYWYRQLPEEGLKFMVYLQKENIIDESGMPKERFSAEFPKEGPSILRIQQVVRGDSAAYFCASSPPTGYEQFFGPGTRLTVL.

The rearrangement uses TRBV30 and TRBJ1-2, with 9 bases fitting TRBD1. V trimming: 3 bases; J trimming: 1 base; junction bases outside the gene matches: 6. Germline V gene data show CDR1 as GTSNPN and CDR2 as SVGIG (reference sequence). The length of the CDR3 is 15 residues. CDR3 in amino acids: CAWSGGTGSNYGYTF. The CDR3, as DNA: TGTGCCTGGAGCGGGGGGACAGGGAGTAACTATGGCTACACCTTC.

In its sample, this clone was seen many times. J is TRBJ2-2 and V is TRBV3-1 (or the pseudogene TRBV3-2); D is perhaps TRBD2 (5 bases). Germline values: CDR1 LGHDT, CDR2 YNNKEL (reference sequence). Trimming removed 0 bases from V and 0 bases from J, with 8 bases in between. The CDR3 consists of 16 residues. This CDR3 reads CASSQDEGSNTGELFF. CDR3 nucleotides: TGTGCCAGCAGCCAAGATGAGGGATCGAACACCGGGGAGCTGTTTTTT.

The chain uses TRBV7-9 and TRBJ1-4; perhaps TRBD1 as D (6 bases). The CDR3 extends over 16 amino acids. V was trimmed by 0 bases and J by 2 bases, leaving 10 bases between them. Germline CDR1 reads SEHNR; CDR2 reads FQNEAQ (reference sequence). In nucleotides, the CDR3 is TGTGCCAGCAGCTTAGCCCGACAGGCCACTAATGAAAAACTGTTTTTT. Amino acid sequence: CASSLARQATNEKLFF.

The rearrangement joins TRBV19 to TRBJ2-7; TRBD2 matches at 7 bases. This CDR3 has 12 residues. The germline V gene has CDR1 LNHDA and CDR2 SQIVND (reference sequence). With V trimmed by 5 bases and J by 6 bases, 4 bases remained unmatched. CDR3 DNA: TGTGCCAGTAGTGGGACTATTAGCGAGCAGTACTTC. Translation: CASSGTISEQYF.